This section outlines one T cell receptor beta chain sequence together with its context. This clone was seen a few times. The target of this receptor is not known. Base-call qualities are not available, and no considerably larger clone is one nucleotide away. The data derive from a study of CD4+ T cells in melanoma (dated by TCRdb to 2021 to 2024). About the investigation overall: Neoantigen-specific CD4+ T cells in human melanoma were investigated in the study. What the study reported, not specific to this receptor: Diverse differentiation states were reported to be shown by neoantigen-specific CD4+ T cells in melanoma. The report described a correlation between neoantigen-specific CD4+ T cells and the function of CD8+ T cells, macrophages and B cells.

Patients with melanoma were used as donors. The library came from the immunoSEQ multiplex PCR assay. TCRdb's version of the immuneACCESS table is confined to in-frame rearrangements and falls short of the full clone set. An unresolved V gene accounts for under half of the shortfall where checked; the remainder is of unknown origin. This sample is represented by some 110,000 clones; around 93% of them were singletons. The top ten hold 3% to 4% of the sample. The CDR3 holds 15 amino acids from the cysteine to the phenylalanine. The entry retains the CDR3 DNA only, 45 bases that are in frame from base 1. Trimming takes 5 bases off V and 4 bases off J; junction bases not matched to a gene: 8. CDR1 and CDR2, looked up from the germline V gene, are SNHLY and FYNNEI.

The sequence derives from a human donor with melanoma. The V gene is TRBV2 and the J gene is TRBJ1-5; TRBD1 agrees with 7 junctional bases. Sequencing used peripheral blood. The encoded CDR3 is CASSYTGVSNQPQHF. The DNA sequence is TGTGCCAGCAGTTATACAGGGGTATCGAATCAGCCCCAGCATTTT.